The clone carrying this TCR beta chain occurred once. Its antigen remains unknown. The source of the sample is a study of cytomegalovirus exposure and HLA in healthy donors. General study points: In a later analysis, V- and J-gene trimming of beta chains associated with a DCLRE1C missense variant, replicated independently.

The PCR employed 60 Vbeta primers together with 13 Jbeta primers. Profiled with immunoSEQ multiplex PCR; TCRdb holds only in-frame clones, not every one. The sample gives tens of thousands of clones, 65% to 70% of which show up once; 15% to 20% is in the top ten. This CDR3 spans 15 amino acids. Germline assignment: CDR1 LNHNV and CDR2 YYDKDF (reference sequence). V was clipped by 4 bases and J by 3 bases, with 12 bases between them. The sequence was collected from a man aged 35 to 55 in good health and CMV-seropositive. The sample taken for sequencing was PBMCs. V gene TRBV15 combines with J gene TRBJ1-4; D may be TRBD1 (5 bases). Here the CDR3 reads CATSKYRDSNEKLFF. The CDR3 region has the DNA TGTGCCACCAGCAAATACCGGGACTCTAATGAAAAACTGTTTTTT.